This TCR beta chain originates from a study of blood T cell repertoires in COVID-19. On the study more broadly: COVID-19 samples from acute and convalescent phases originated in the United States, Italy and Spain. PBMCs, B-cell-depleted T cells, or T cells provided the cDNA or gDNA that made up the material.

This CDR3 comprises 14 residues. The germline V gene encodes CDR1 SQVTM and CDR2 ANQGSEA. V shed 4 bases, J shed 2 bases, and the junction held 5 bases outside the gene matches. Authors' analysis steps: Scientists estimated how many nucleated cells there were by amplifying reference gene primers. Assay: immunoSEQ multiplex PCR; the TCRdb copy retains only in-frame clones and omits some. The V and J calls and clone size are taken from that table; D and trimming were inferred from the DNA. The sample contains roughly 41,000 clones, more than 75% of which appear only once. Sample: peripheral blood. The chain combines TRBV29-1 with TRBJ2-7, with TRBD1 matching 10 bases. The source is a human donor in a cohort sampled during active COVID-19. The CDR3: CSVAYGQGAYEQYF. In DNA form, the CDR3 reads TGCAGCGTTGCGTATGGACAGGGGGCCTACGAGCAGTACTTC.